The 29 T cell receptor beta chains below all came from one sample that was sequenced in a study of T cell repertoires in cytomegalovirus infection. TCRdb used MiXCR to reprocess the reads, holding one entry per CDR3 protein. Of approximately 750,000 distinct CDR3 sequences listed, under 40% are singletons. The sequenced sample consisted of PBMCs. The source of these receptors is a human donor in good health (CMV status not recorded). Some clones in this sample may be carry-over from other donors' samples.

Ten or more counts support this clonotype. This sequence joins TRBV7-2 and TRBJ2-7; TRBD2 matches at 9 bases. The CDR3 is 14 residues long. The trim removed 2 bases at V and 6 bases at J, leaving 5 bases unmatched. Germline CDR1 is SGHTA and CDR2 is FQGNSA. CDR3 nucleotide sequence: TGTGCCAGCAGCTTACTAGCGGGAAAATCCGAGCAGTACTTC. This sequence encodes CASSLLAGKSEQYF.

This clonotype was found many times. The rearrangement uses TRBV28 and TRBJ1-2; TRBD1 matches at 9 bases. Germline V gene data show CDR1 as MDHEN and CDR2 as SYDVKM. The V gene end was trimmed by 5 bases and the J gene end by 6 bases; junction bases not matched to a gene: 10. The CDR3 runs 15 residues. In DNA form, the CDR3 reads TGTGCCAGCAGTCCCTCAGGACAGGGGAAGCATGGCTACACCTTC. Its translation: CASSPSGQGKHGYTF.

At least ten counts were recorded for this clonotype. The chain is built from TRBV7-2 and TRBJ1-2, with D possibly TRBD1 on 5 matching bases. Germline values: CDR1 SGHTA, CDR2 FQGNSA. V gave up 5 bases and J gave up 5 bases, with 12 bases separating them. The CDR3 sequence is 13 residues long. In DNA form, the CDR3 reads TGTGCCAGCAGCGTAGGGACTACGTATGGCTACACCTTC. Amino acids: CASSVGTTYGYTF. Based on the CDR3 plus reference TRBV7-2 and TRBJ1-2, the full variable domain is GAGVSQSPSNKVTEKGKDVELRCDPISGHTALYWYRQSLGQGLEFLIYFQGNSAPDKSGLPSDRFSAERTGGSVSTLTIQRTQQEDSAVYLCASSVGTTYGYTFGSGTRLTVV.

V gene TRBV7-8 combines with J gene TRBJ2-1; TRBD2 might be the D (6 bases). The germline CDR1 and CDR2 sequences are SGHVS and FQNEAQ. Trimming stripped 4 bases from V and 9 bases from J, with 16 bases between. There are 14 residues in the CDR3. The CDR3 DNA follows: TGTGCCAGCAGCTCGGGGGTTGGGGGAGGTGAGCAGTTCTTC. Encoded protein: CASSSGVGGGEQFF.

The gene calls are TRBV28 and TRBJ2-5; the D call may be TRBD1 or TRBD2 (7 bases each). V lost 6 bases, J lost 3 bases, and 17 bases lay in between. Per the germline V gene, CDR1 is MDHEN and CDR2 is SYDVKM. CDR3 size: 15 residues. The CDR3 region is CASSQPGGGKETQYF. The CDR3 DNA reads as TGTGCCAGCAGCCAACCAGGGGGGGGTAAAGAGACCCAGTACTTC.

In its sample, this clonotype was seen a few times. This chain links TRBV9 with TRBJ2-2; 7 bases are shared with TRBD2. The CDR3 covers 15 residues. The J segment lost 10 bases and the V segment lost 4 bases, leaving 13 bases of the junction unmatched. Looked up from germline, CDR1 is SGDLS and CDR2 is YYNGEE. The CDR3 loop is CASSSGGYLAEELFF. The CDR3 nucleotides are TGTGCCAGCAGCTCTGGGGGGTACCTAGCGGAGGAGCTGTTTTTT.

This chain connects TRBV11-3 to TRBJ1-4; 7 bases are shared with TRBD1. The CDR3 loop spans 14 amino acids. V lost 6 bases, J lost 3 bases, and 4 bases stayed unmatched. CDR1 and CDR2 (germline): SGHNT, YENEEA. CDR3 DNA: TGTGCCAGCAGTTCAGGGGGTTCTAATGAAAAACTGTTTTTT. This gives the protein CASSSGGSNEKLFF.

This clonotype was counted between two and nine times. V usage is TRBV28 and J usage is TRBJ1-3; D call uncertain. V was cut by 3 bases and J by 0 bases, with 9 bases left in between. Germline V gene lookup returns CDR1 MDHEN and CDR2 SYDVKM. The CDR3 totals 15 residues. CDR3 amino acids: CASSLRSGSGNTIYF. The DNA for the CDR3 is TGTGCCAGCAGTTTGAGGTCGGGCTCTGGAAACACCATATATTTT.

This clonotype was detected only a few times. The chain combines TRBV7-8 with TRBJ1-1; TRBD1 is a possible D gene (5 bases). V was trimmed by 0 bases and J by 6 bases, leaving 14 bases between them. CDR1 is SGHVS and CDR2 is FQNEAQ in the germline V gene. The CDR3 is made up of 15 amino acids. The CDR3 is CASSLALVGTAEAFF. CDR3 DNA: TGTGCCAGCAGCTTAGCGTTAGTCGGGACGGCTGAAGCTTTCTTT. Looking up the rest from reference TRBV7-8 and TRBJ1-1 gives the full variable domain: GAGVSQSPRYKVAKRGQDVALRCDPISGHVSLFWYQQALGQGPEFLTYFQNEAQLDKSGLPSDRFFAERPEGSVSTLKIQRTQQEDSAVYLCASSLALVGTAEAFFGQGTRLTVV.

The chain couples TRBV20-1 to TRBJ2-7; the match to TRBD2 covers 7 bases. The CDR3 has 12 residues. Trimming took 6 bases from V and 0 from J; bases not matched to a gene: 2. Germline V CDR1 and CDR2: DFQATT, SNEGSKA (reference sequence). CDR3 sequence (DNA): TGCAGTGCGAGCGGGACCTCCTACGAGCAGTACTTC. Encoded protein: CSASGTSYEQYF.

This clonotype was counted a few times. The rearrangement links TRBV6-6 to TRBJ1-2, with 10 bases lining up with TRBD1. CDR1 and CDR2 (germline): MNHNY, SVGAGI (reference sequence). The CDR3 length is 15 residues. V shed 2 bases and J 6 bases; nucleotides not matched to a gene: 6. DNA for the CDR3: TGTGCCAGCAGTTACGCGGGACAGGGGATTCATGGCTACACCTTC. It yields the protein CASSYAGQGIHGYTF.

The V call is TRBV6-2 or TRBV6-3, the J call TRBJ2-1, with TRBD2 identical over 13 bases. Germline V CDR1 and CDR2: MNHEY, SVGEGT. The length of the CDR3 is 15 residues. Germline trimming cut 6 bases from V and 8 bases from J; bases unmatched to any gene: 7. The CDR3 coding sequence is TGTGCCAGCAGCCTAGGACTAGCGGGAGTCTATGAGCAGTTCTTC. It yields the protein CASSLGLAGVYEQFF.

This clonotype has only a few counts. The chain couples TRBV28 to TRBJ1-5; no reliable D call. CDR3 length equals 12 residues. The V end was cut by 11 bases, the J end by 1 base, with 9 bases between. CDR1 and CDR2 from the germline V gene are MDHEN and SYDVKM. CDR3: CALQRSNQPQHF. The CDR3 DNA follows: TGTGCCTTGCAGCGAAGCAATCAGCCCCAGCATTTT.

The chain is built from TRBV10-3 and TRBJ2-5, with D perhaps TRBD2 (5 bases). Trimming stripped 11 bases from V and 9 bases from J, with 19 bases between. Germline-derived CDR1 and CDR2 are ENHRY and SYGVKD. This CDR3 has 12 amino acids. The CDR3 sequence is CAGGRTANPQYF. In DNA, the CDR3 is TGTGCCGGCGGACGGACTGCGAACCCCCAGTACTTC.

This clonotype was counted between two and nine times. The V gene is TRBV5-4, the J gene TRBJ2-7; D gene uncertain. There are 13 residues in the CDR3. Germline CDR1 and CDR2: SGHNT and YYREEE (reference sequence). Deletions cut 4 bases from V and 3 bases from J, with 11 bases between. CDR3 in DNA: TGTGCCAGCAGCCTTCCGGGCCTCTACGAGCAGTACTTC. It codes for CASSLPGLYEQYF.

This clonotype has a handful of counts. The chain has TRBV7-8 and TRBJ2-7, with D possibly TRBD1 on 5 matching bases. V lost 3 bases to trimming and J lost 0 bases, with 15 bases between them. CDR3 length equals 16 residues. Germline V gene data show CDR1 as SGHVS and CDR2 as FQNEAQ. CDR3 residues: CASSFGDSKSSYEQYF. The CDR3 DNA follows: TGTGCCAGCAGCTTTGGAGACAGCAAGAGCTCCTACGAGCAGTACTTC.

The chain is built from TRBV12-5 and TRBJ2-3; D call uncertain. The germline V and J ends were trimmed by 3 bases and 6 bases, with 7 bases remaining between them. There are 12 residues in the CDR3. Germline V gene data show CDR1 as LGHNT and CDR2 as FRNRAP. CDR3 amino acids: CASGLSSDTQYF. The CDR3 DNA sequence: TGTGCTAGTGGTTTATCAAGTGATACGCAGTATTTT.

This clonotype was picked up a small number of times. The chain is built from TRBV6-2 or TRBV6-3 and TRBJ2-7; D remains unclear. Trimming shortened V by 1 base and J by 2 bases, and 9 bases separated the two germline ends. Germline V CDR1 and CDR2: MNHEY, SVGEGT. There are 14 residues in the CDR3. The chain's CDR3 is CASSYFIGAYEQYF. As DNA, the CDR3 is TGTGCCAGCAGTTACTTTATCGGAGCCTACGAGCAGTACTTC.

The chain recombines TRBV5-6 with TRBJ2-3, with 8 positions matching TRBD2. Germline values: CDR1 SGHDT, CDR2 YYEEEE. The CDR3 covers 15 residues. V trimming: 0 bases; J trimming: 3 bases; junction bases outside the gene matches: 3. The CDR3, as DNA: TGTGCCAGCAGCTTGGAGGGACTAGGAACAGATACGCAGTATTTT. As protein: CASSLEGLGTDTQYF.

The chain uses TRBV6-6 and TRBJ1-1, with D unresolved. The V end was cut by 7 bases, the J end by 3 bases, with 12 bases between. There are 13 residues in the CDR3. The germline CDR1 and CDR2 sequences are MNHNY and SVGAGI (reference sequence). The CDR3 region has the DNA TGTGCCAGCACATTCACTGGGGACACTGAAGCTTTCTTT. It encodes CASTFTGDTEAFF.

The chain carries TRBV28 and TRBJ1-6; D is perhaps TRBD1 (5 bases). V lost 5 bases, J lost 14 bases, and 22 bases lay in between. Germline V gene data show CDR1 as MDHEN and CDR2 as SYDVKM. This CDR3 has 15 residues. CDR3 sequence reads: CASSPKAGTLGSLHF. The DNA of the CDR3 is TGTGCCAGCAGTCCAAAGGCCGGGACCCTAGGTTCCCTCCACTTT.

In DNA, the CDR3 is TGCGCCAGCAGGTCCGGCGGGGACTCCTACGAGCAGTACTTC. Encoded protein: CASRSGGDSYEQYF. The chain links TRBV5-1 to TRBJ2-7; maybe TRBD2 (6 bases). Trimming took 5 bases from V and 0 from J, leaving 12 bases between them. Germline V lookup: CDR1 SGHRS, CDR2 YFSETQ. CDR3 length: 14 residues.

V usage is TRBV15 and J usage is TRBJ1-1; D remains ambiguous. The CDR3 is made up of 13 amino acids. V was cut by 0 bases and J by 3 bases, with 5 bases left in between. Germline V gives CDR1 LNHNV, CDR2 YYDKDF (reference sequence). The CDR3 bases are TGTGCCACCAGCAGAGATAGGGACACTGAAGCTTTCTTT. Amino acids: CATSRDRDTEAFF.

This clonotype occurred once. CDR3 sequence: CASSWLSGPPYEQYF. For the CDR3, the DNA is TGTGCCAGCAGCTGGCTCTCCGGGCCTCCTTACGAGCAGTACTTC. The chain couples TRBV7-3 to TRBJ2-7, with D unclear. The V gene's germline CDR1 is SGHTA and CDR2 FQGTGA. The CDR3 sequence is 15 residues long. Trimming pared 4 bases from V and 4 bases from J, leaving 17 bases between.

This clonotype appeared a few times. This chain joins TRBV5-4 and TRBJ2-1; D is unresolved. Germline-derived CDR1 and CDR2 are SGHNT and YYREEE (reference sequence). V was clipped by 4 bases and J by 6 bases, with 20 bases between them. The CDR3 sequence is 16 residues long. CDR3 amino acids: CASSPELEKVGNEQFF. The CDR3 nucleotides read TGTGCCAGCAGCCCCGAGCTAGAGAAAGTAGGCAATGAGCAGTTCTTC.

The chain employs TRBV7-9 and TRBJ2-1, with TRBD2 matching 7 bases. Germline CDR1 reads SEHNR; CDR2 reads FQNEAQ (reference sequence). This CDR3 spans 16 amino acids. The J segment lost 2 bases and the V segment lost 1 base, leaving 5 bases of the junction unmatched. The CDR3 here is CASSLDGEGTYNEQFF. CDR3 coding DNA: TGTGCCAGCAGCTTAGATGGGGAGGGTACCTACAATGAGCAGTTCTTC.

This clonotype was seen a handful of times. The rearrangement joins TRBV12-3 or TRBV12-4 to TRBJ1-5; maybe TRBD1 (5 bases). The CDR3 has 18 amino acids. Trimming cost V 3 bases and J 1 base, with 19 bases left between them. In DNA, the CDR3 is TGTGCCAGCAGTTTCGGTCAGGGACTCGGCTTAAGCAATCAGCCCCAGCATTTT. This encodes CASSFGQGLGLSNQPQHF.

This clonotype has a handful of counts. V and J are TRBV29-1 and TRBJ2-5; 12 bases are a match to TRBD2. Germline V gene lookup returns CDR1 SQVTM and CDR2 ANQGSEA. The CDR3 totals 13 residues. V shed 5 bases and J 3 bases; nucleotides not matched to a gene: 1. DNA of the CDR3: TGCAGCGTTCTAGCGGGGGGGAAAGAGACCCAGTACTTC. It is translated as CSVLAGGKETQYF.

The gene calls are TRBV6-6 and TRBJ2-1; 7 nucleotides line up with TRBD1. V gave up 6 bases and J gave up 10 bases; unmatched junction bases: 15. CDR1 and CDR2 from the germline V gene are MNHNY and SVGAGI (reference sequence). The CDR3 sequence is 15 residues long. The CDR3 spells CASSIDRTGFAEQFF. In DNA, the CDR3 is TGTGCCAGCAGCATCGACCGGACAGGCTTTGCCGAGCAGTTCTTC.